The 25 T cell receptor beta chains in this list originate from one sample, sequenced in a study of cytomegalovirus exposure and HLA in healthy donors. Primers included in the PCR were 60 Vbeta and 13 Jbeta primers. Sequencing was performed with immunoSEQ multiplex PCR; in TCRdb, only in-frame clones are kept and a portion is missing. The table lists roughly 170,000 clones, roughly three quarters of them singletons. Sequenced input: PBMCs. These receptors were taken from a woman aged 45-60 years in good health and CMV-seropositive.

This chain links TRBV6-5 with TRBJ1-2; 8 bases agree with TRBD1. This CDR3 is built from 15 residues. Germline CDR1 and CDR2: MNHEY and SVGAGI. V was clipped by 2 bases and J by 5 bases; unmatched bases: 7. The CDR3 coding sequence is TGTGCCAGCAGTTACGGACAGGGCGCGAGTTATGGCTACACCTTC. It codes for CASSYGQGASYGYTF.

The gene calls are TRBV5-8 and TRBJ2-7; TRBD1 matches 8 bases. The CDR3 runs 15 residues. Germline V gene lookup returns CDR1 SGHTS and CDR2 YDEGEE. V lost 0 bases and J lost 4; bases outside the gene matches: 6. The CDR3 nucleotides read TGTGCCAGCAGCTTGGGGGGGACAGGATGGTACGAGCAGTACTTC. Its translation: CASSLGGTGWYEQYF.

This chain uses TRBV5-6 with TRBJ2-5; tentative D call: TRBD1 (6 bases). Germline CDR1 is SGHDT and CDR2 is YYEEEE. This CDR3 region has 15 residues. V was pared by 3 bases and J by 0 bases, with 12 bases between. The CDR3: CASSSRTAYQETQYF. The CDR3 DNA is TGTGCCAGCAGCTCCAGGACAGCGTACCAAGAGACCCAGTACTTC.

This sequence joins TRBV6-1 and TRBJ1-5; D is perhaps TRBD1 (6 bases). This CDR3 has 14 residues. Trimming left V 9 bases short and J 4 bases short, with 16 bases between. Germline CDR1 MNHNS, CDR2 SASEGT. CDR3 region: CASHRDGGNQPQHF. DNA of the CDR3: TGTGCCAGTCACAGGGATGGCGGGAATCAGCCCCAGCATTTT.

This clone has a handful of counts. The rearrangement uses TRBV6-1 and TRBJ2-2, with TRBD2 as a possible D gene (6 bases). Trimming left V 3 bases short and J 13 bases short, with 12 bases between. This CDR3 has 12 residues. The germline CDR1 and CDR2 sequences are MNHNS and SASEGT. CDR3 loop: CASSDGRAGLFF. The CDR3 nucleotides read TGTGCCAGCAGTGACGGGAGAGCTGGGCTGTTTTTT.

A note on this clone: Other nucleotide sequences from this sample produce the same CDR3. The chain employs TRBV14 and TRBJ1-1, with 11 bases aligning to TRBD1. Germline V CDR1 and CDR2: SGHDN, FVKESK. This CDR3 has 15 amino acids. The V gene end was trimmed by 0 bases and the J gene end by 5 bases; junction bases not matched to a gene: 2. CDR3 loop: CASSQDRDRGTEAFF. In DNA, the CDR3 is TGTGCCAGCAGCCAAGATAGGGACAGGGGGACTGAAGCTTTCTTT.

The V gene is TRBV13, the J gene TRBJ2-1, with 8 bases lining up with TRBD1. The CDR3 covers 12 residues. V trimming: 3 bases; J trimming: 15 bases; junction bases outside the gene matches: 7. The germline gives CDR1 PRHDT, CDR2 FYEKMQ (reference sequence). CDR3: CASSFSSGGRFF. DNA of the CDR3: TGTGCCAGCAGCTTTTCTTCAGGGGGCCGGTTCTTC.

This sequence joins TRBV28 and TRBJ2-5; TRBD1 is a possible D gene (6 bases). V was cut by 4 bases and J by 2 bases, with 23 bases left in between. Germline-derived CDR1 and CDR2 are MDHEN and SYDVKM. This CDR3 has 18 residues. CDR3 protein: CASSYRLSGGGGQETQYF. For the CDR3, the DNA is TGTGCCAGCAGTTACCGTTTATCGGGTGGGGGCGGGCAAGAGACCCAGTACTTC.

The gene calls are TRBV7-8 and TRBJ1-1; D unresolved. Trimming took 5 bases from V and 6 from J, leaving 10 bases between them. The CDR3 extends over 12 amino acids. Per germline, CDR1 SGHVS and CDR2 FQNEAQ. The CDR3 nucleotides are TGTGCCAGCAGCCCCGCTCCGGCTGAAGCTTTCTTT. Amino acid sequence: CASSPAPAEAFF.

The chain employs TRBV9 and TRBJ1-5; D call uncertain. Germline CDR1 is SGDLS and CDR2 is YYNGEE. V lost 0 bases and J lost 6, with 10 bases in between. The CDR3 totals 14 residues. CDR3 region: CASSVGGFGQPQHF. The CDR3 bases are TGTGCCAGCAGCGTAGGCGGGTTCGGTCAGCCCCAGCATTTT.

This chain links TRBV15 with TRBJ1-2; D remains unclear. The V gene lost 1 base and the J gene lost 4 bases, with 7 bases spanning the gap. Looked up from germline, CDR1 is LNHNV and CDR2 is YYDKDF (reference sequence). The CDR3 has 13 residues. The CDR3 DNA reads TGTGCCACCAGCAGAGGACTGCGCTATGGCTACACCTTC. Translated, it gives CATSRGLRYGYTF.

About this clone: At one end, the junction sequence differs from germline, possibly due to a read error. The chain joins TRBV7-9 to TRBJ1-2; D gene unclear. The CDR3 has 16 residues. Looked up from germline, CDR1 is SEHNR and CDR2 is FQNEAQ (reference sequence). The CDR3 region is CSSSLTLAHLGYGYTF. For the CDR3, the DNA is TGTTCCAGCAGCCTAACCTTGGCCCATCTCGGGTATGGCTACACCTTC.

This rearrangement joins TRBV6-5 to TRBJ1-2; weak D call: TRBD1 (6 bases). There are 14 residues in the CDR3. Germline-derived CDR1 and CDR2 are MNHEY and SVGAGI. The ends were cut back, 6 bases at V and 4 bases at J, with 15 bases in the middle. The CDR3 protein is CASSLTRQVYGYTF. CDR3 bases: TGTGCCAGCAGCCTTACCCGACAGGTCTATGGCTACACCTTC.

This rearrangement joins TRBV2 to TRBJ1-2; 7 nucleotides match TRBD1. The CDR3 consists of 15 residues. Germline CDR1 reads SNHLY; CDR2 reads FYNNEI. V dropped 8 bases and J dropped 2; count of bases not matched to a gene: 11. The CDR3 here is CASSIGQDINYGYTF. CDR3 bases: TGTGCCAGCTCGATTGGACAGGATATAAACTATGGCTACACCTTC.

CDR3 DNA sequence: TGTGCCAGCTCACCCCTAGGCAATGAGCAGTTCTTC. This codes for CASSPLGNEQFF. J is TRBJ2-1 and V is TRBV18, with D unclear. Per germline, CDR1 KGHSH and CDR2 LQKENI. The CDR3 consists of 12 residues. The V gene lost 3 bases and the J gene lost 6 bases, with 6 bases spanning the gap.

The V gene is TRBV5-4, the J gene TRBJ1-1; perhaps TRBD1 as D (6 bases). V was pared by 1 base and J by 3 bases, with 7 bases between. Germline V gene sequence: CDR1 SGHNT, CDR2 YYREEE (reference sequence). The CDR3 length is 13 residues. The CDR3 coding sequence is TGTGCCAGCAGCTTGTACAGGGACACTGAAGCTTTCTTT. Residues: CASSLYRDTEAFF.

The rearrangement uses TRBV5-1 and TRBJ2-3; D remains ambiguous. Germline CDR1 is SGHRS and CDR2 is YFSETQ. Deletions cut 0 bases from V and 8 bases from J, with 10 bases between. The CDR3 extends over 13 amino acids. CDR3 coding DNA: TGCGCCAGCAGCTTGGCCGCACAAAGTACGCAGTATTTT. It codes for CASSLAAQSTQYF.

The CDR3 sequence: CASSLGGDSLSTGELFF. Here the CDR3 DNA reads TGTGCCAGCAGCTTAGGGGGGGACTCGTTAAGCACCGGGGAGCTGTTTTTT. The chain joins TRBV7-9 to TRBJ2-2, with a tentative D call TRBD2 (6 bases). The ends were cut back, 1 base at V and 4 bases at J, with 16 bases in the middle. The germline V gene encodes CDR1 SEHNR and CDR2 FQNEAQ (reference sequence). This CDR3 is 17 amino acids long.

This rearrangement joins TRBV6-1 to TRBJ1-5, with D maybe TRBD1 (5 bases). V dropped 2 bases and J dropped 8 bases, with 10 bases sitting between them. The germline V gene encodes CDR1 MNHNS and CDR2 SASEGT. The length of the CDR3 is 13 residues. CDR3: CASSETGREPQHF. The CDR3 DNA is TGTGCCAGCAGTGAAACAGGAAGGGAGCCCCAGCATTTT.

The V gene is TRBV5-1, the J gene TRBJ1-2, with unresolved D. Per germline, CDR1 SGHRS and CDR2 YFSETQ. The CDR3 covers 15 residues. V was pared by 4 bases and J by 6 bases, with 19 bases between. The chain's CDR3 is CASSVSRGGNDGYTF. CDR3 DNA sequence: TGCGCCAGCAGCGTCTCTCGCGGAGGGAATGATGGCTACACCTTC.

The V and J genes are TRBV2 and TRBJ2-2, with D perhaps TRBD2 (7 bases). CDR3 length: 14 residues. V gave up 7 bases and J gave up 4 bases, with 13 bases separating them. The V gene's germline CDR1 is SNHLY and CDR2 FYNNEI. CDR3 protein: CASKTGGRTGELFF. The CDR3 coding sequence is TGTGCCAGCAAGACGGGGGGCCGCACCGGGGAGCTGTTTTTT.

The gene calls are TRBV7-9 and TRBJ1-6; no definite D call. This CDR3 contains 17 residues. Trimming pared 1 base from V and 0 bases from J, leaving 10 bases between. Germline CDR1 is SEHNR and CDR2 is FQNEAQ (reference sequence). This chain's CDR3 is CASSLVSPSSYNSPLHF. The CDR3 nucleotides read TGTGCCAGCAGCTTAGTCTCTCCGAGCTCCTATAATTCACCCCTCCACTTT.

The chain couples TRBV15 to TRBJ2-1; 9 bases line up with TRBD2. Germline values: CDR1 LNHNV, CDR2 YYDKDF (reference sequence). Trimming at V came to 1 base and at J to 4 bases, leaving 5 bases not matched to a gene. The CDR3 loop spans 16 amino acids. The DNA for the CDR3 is TGTGCCACCAGCAGAGCACTAGCGGGTACGTACAATGAGCAGTTCTTC. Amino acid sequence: CATSRALAGTYNEQFF.

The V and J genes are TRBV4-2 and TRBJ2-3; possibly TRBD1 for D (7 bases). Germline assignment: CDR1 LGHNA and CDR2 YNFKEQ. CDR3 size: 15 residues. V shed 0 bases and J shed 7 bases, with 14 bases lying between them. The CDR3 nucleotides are TGTGCCAGCAGCCAAGAGGAGGGGGCTTCTCATACGCAGTATTTT. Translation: CASSQEEGASHTQYF.

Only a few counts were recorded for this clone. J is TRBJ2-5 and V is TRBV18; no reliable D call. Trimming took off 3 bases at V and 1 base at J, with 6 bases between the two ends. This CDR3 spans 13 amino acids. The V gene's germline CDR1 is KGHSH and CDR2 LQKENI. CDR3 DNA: TGTGCCAGCTCACCTCCCTCCCAAGAGACCCAGTACTTC. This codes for CASSPPSQETQYF.